This note documents a single T cell receptor beta chain sequence. The table lists this clone with a few counts. Its cognate antigen has yet to be identified. No quality values exist for individual bases; no much larger clone is one base distant. This specimen comes from a study of blood T cell repertoires in COVID-19 (dated by TCRdb to 2018 to 2021). For context, the study as a whole: For ImmuneRACE Cohort 3, a participant was defined as recovered based on two consecutive negative NP/OP PCR tests, clearance by a healthcare professional, or resolution of symptoms. Samples covering the acute and convalescent phases of COVID-19 were provided by collaborators in the United States, Italy and Spain. The prospective study material was composed of cDNA or gDNA derived from T cells, B-cell-depleted T cells, or PBMCs. The dataset comprised deeply sampled blood TCRbeta repertoires from subjects exposed to, actively infected with, or recovered from COVID-19. The repertoires were made available in a free public database intended to serve as a resource for research on the immune response to SARS-CoV-2. Samples were obtained from the ongoing ImmuneRACE study (first 160 participants) and from about 1,300 subjects provided by 6 global collaborators. Sample metadata almost always included a de-identified subject ID, COVID-19 status, age in years and sex. Where available, HLA class I and class II types were taken from metadata supplied by the sample provider and were not determined by assay-based typing. On the study overall, not on this receptor specifically: Clinical and demographic metadata were provided uncurated, with the amount varying by source and participant.

The immunoSEQ Assay, a bias-controlled multiplex PCR, was used to amplify TCRbeta CDR3 regions from genomic DNA. The study's own analysis went as follows. Within the assay, amplification of reference gene primers was used to estimate how many nucleated cells each sample contained. To quantify the absolute abundance of each unique TCRbeta CDR3 rearrangement, sequence reads were collapsed and filtered. For each sample, productive Simpson clonality was calculated as the square root of Simpson's diversity index across productive rearrangements. Held by TCRdb, this immuneACCESS table contains in-frame sequences only and omits some clones. Under half of the omission traces to an unresolved V gene where checked; the cause of the rest is unknown. The V and J calls and clone size are taken from that table; D and trimming were inferred from the DNA. Present in this sample are 250,000 to 350,000 clones, more than 75% of which were seen just once. Of the sample, roughly 2% falls within the top ten clones.

Participants in the prospective study were enrolled through a virtual design, were aged about 18 to 89 years, and lived in about two dozen United States geographic areas. In the prospective study, cohorts were assigned on the basis of participant-reported clinical history obtained from a screening survey and a study questionnaire. In the prospective study, mobile phlebotomists collected whole blood, serum and a nasopharyngeal or oropharyngeal swab from each participant. Prospective study participants could optionally give additional blood draws and questionnaires over an approximately 2-month period. Before DNA extraction, prospective study blood samples were shipped either frozen or at room temperature. The sequence was collected from a woman aged 55-69 years in a cohort exposed to, infected with or recovered from COVID-19 (not recorded which). The specimen was PBMCs or T cells enriched from blood (not recorded which).

The DNA reads TGTGCCAGCAGCTTAGTGGCAGGTCGGGAAAAACTGTTTTTT. Translated, this is CASSLVAGREKLFF. The chain is encoded by TRBV7-9 joined to TRBJ1-4; the D gene cannot be resolved reliably. CDR1 and CDR2, per the germline V gene (reference sequence), are SEHNR and FQNEAQ. From the cysteine up to the phenylalanine, the CDR3 has a length of 14 residues. Just CDR3 DNA is preserved here, 42 bases in frame from base 1. V is shortened by 1 base, J by 8 bases, and the region joining them spans 11 bases.